This entry describes one T cell receptor beta chain. As processed by the authors: How many nucleated cells were present was estimated from reference gene primer amplification. Sequenced by immunoSEQ multiplex PCR; TCRdb stores in-frame clones only, minus some. V and J calls and clone size are those listed in that table; D and trimming were worked out from the DNA. The sample has under 300,000 clones, 80% to 90% seen once. The sample belongs to a study of blood T cell repertoires in COVID-19. Participants' own reports of clinical history determined their cohort assignment. The CDR3 extends over 17 amino acids. Looked up from germline, CDR1 is LGHDT and CDR2 is YNNKEL (reference sequence). J lost 4 bases, V lost 4 bases, and 13 bases had no gene match.

This clonotype was obtained from a woman between 18 and 29 years old who had recovered from COVID-19. What was sequenced was PBMCs or T cells enriched from blood (not recorded which). The chain couples TRBV3-1 (or the pseudogene TRBV3-2) to TRBJ2-5, with TRBD1 matching 9 bases. CDR3 in amino acids: CASSRSSPGQGPETQYF. The CDR3 region has the DNA TGTGCCAGCAGCCGCTCCTCACCGGGACAGGGACCAGAGACCCAGTACTTC.